Sequencing of this TCR beta chain was carried out in a study of cytomegalovirus exposure and HLA in healthy donors. Notes on the study in general: Differences between HLA loci emerged in a later analysis of TCR association rates, with DRB1 most and HLA-C fewest.

In the PCR, 60 Vbeta and 13 Jbeta primers were used. Sequencing used immunoSEQ multiplex PCR; TCRdb keeps in-frame clones, though not all of them. The sample lists over 75,000 clones, almost 80% seen once, with nearly 6% in the top ten. This CDR3 has 12 residues. Germline CDR1 MDHEN, CDR2 SYDVKM. V was pared by 6 bases and J by 4 bases, with 9 bases between. On this clone itself: Its antigen is not identified.

The source is a female donor in good health and CMV-seronegative. This chain uses TRBV28 with TRBJ1-2, with D perhaps matching TRBD1 (6 bases). The specimen was PBMCs. The CDR3 region is CASSLDSYGYTF. The CDR3 bases are TGTGCCAGCAGCCTGGACAGCTATGGCTACACCTTC.